The TCR beta chain described here comes from a study of shared clonotypes between healthy human individuals. The study, taken as a whole, reports: Sorted-subset sequencing was shown by rarefaction to be incomplete despite large depth. Non-shared clonotypes showed lower generation probabilities than clonotypes common to all four donors.

Donors were healthy HIV-negative adults without recently reported acute infections or vaccinations. Division of CD4+ cells produced a CD45RA+ naive subset and a CD45RA-negative memory subset. The table came from immunoSEQ multiplex PCR; TCRdb's copy has only in-frame clones and leaves some out. The table lists about 1.5 million clones, 95% to 99% of them singletons. CDR3 size: 15 residues. Germline V lookup: CDR1 SGHTA, CDR2 FQGNSA. Trimming took off 5 bases at V and 1 base at J, with 14 bases between the two ends. As to this clone: Its antigen remains unknown.

V usage is TRBV7-2 and J usage is TRBJ1-1; D is ambiguous. Specimen: naive CD4+ T cells sorted from blood. As for subset: CD45RA+ positively selected. This TCR derives from a man aged 25-45 years in good health. The CDR3 reads CASSPRGYGNTEAFF. As DNA, the CDR3 is TGTGCCAGCAGCCCTAGAGGGTATGGGAACACTGAAGCTTTCTTT.